The present entry profiles one T cell receptor (beta chain) with its context. The data were obtained in a study of shared clonotypes between healthy human individuals. The wider study: Three plates each covered CD4 naive and memory; CD8 naive two, CD8 memory one.

CDR1 and CDR2 from the germline V gene are SGHAT and FQNNGV. CDR3 length: 13 amino acids. Trimming left V 5 bases short and J 6 bases short, with 14 bases between. Assay: immunoSEQ multiplex PCR; the TCRdb copy retains only in-frame clones and omits some. The data show over a million clones, roughly 96% seen once. The chain couples TRBV11-2 to TRBJ2-7, with unresolved D. The sequence was obtained from a young man in good health. Sequences were obtained from naive CD4+ T cells sorted from blood. As for subset: CD45RA+ positively selected. The CDR3 DNA follows: TGTGCCAGCAGCCGATCGCCCCAAAGCGAGCAGTACTTC. Translation: CASSRSPQSEQYF.